This record looks at one T cell receptor beta chain sequence and its context. Original analysis: Amplified reference gene primers provided the basis for estimating nucleated cell counts. Assay used: immunoSEQ multiplex PCR; TCRdb lists only in-frame clones, some missing. The V and J calls and clone size were taken over from that table, and D and trimming were inferred from the DNA. This table holds under 200,000 clones, under 95% found once. Germline V gene sequence: CDR1 SEHNR, CDR2 FQNEAQ (reference sequence). V lost 4 bases, J lost 4 bases, and 16 bases lay in between. This CDR3 contains 15 residues. The sample belongs to a study of blood T cell repertoires in COVID-19. Turning to the study itself: The cDNA or gDNA used as material had been derived from T cells, B-cell-depleted T cells, or PBMCs.

This TCR was sampled from a man aged 18 to 30 with acute or convalescent COVID-19. Sequenced sample: peripheral blood. This chain connects TRBV7-9 to TRBJ1-2; weak D call: TRBD1 (6 bases). CDR3 sequence reads: CASSSMGTIIYGYTF. The CDR3 nucleotides are TGTGCCAGCAGCTCTATGGGGACAATTATCTATGGCTACACCTTC.